This T cell receptor beta chain is from a study of PD-1 blockade in classical Hodgkin lymphoma. Every patient experienced relapse after autologous stem cell transplantation, and brentuximab vedotin exposure varied. From germline, CDR1 is SGHNT and CDR2 YENEEA. CDR3 length equals 15 residues. The J segment lost 5 bases and the V segment lost 4 bases, leaving 11 bases of the junction unmatched. TCRdb's copy holds only in-frame clones and misses some; the assay was immunoSEQ multiplex PCR. The profile covers roughly 50,000 clones, with around 80% appearing a single time and over 20% taken by the ten largest.

Sequences were derived from peripheral blood mononuclear cells (PBMCs), sampled before the second cycle of nivolumab. The rearrangement links TRBV11-3 to TRBJ2-7; 7 nucleotides align to TRBD2. The receptor was isolated from a human donor with classical Hodgkin lymphoma. CDR3 DNA sequence: TGTGCCAGCAGCTCCTACCCGGGGGGACTGGACGAGCAGTACTTC. Translated, it gives CASSSYPGGLDEQYF.